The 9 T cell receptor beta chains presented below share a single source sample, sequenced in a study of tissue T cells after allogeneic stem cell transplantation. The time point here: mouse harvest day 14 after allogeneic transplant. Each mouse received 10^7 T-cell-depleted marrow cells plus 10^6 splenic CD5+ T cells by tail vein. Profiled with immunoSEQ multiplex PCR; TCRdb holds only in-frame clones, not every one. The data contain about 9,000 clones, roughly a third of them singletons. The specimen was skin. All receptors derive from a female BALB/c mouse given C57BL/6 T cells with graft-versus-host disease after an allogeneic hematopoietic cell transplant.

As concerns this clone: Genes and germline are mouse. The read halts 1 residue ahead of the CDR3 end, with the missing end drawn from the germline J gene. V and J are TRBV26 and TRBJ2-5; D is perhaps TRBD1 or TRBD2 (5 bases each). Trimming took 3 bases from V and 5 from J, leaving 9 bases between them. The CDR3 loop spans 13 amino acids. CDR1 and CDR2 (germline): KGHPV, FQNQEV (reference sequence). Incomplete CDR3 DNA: TGTGCCAGCAGTCTCGCGGGGCGAGACACCCAGTAC. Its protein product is CASSLAGRDTQY. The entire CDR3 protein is CASSLAGRDTQYF.

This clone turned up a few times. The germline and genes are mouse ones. CDR3 sequence reads: CASGMGAGGAETLYF. CDR3 DNA (partial): TGTGCCAGCGGGATGGGGGCAGGGGGTGCAGAAACGCTGTAT. The chain has TRBV13-2 and TRBJ2-3; TRBD1 or TRBD2 may be the D gene (6 bases each). The read ends 1 residue shy of where the CDR3 ends; the end is completed using the germline J gene. The CDR3 runs 15 residues. CDR1 is NNHNN, CDR2 SYGAGS, per germline (reference sequence). Between the trimmed V and J ends, which lost 5 bases and 1 base, there was a span of 14 bases.

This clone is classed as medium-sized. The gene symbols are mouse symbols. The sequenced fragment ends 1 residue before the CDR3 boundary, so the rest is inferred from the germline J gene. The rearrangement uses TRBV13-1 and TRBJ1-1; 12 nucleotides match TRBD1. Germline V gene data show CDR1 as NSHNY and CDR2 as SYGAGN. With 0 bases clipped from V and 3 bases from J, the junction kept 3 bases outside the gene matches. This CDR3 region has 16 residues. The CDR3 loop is CASSDGDRGRDTEVFF. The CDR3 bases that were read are TGTGCCAGCAGTGATGGGGACAGGGGGCGCGACACAGAAGTCTTC.

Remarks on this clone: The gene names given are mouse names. CDR3 in amino acids: CASSWDWGGYQDTQYF. The DNA read from the CDR3 is TGTGCCAGCAGCTGGGACTGGGGGGGCTACCAAGACACCCAGTAC. The V and J genes are TRBV26 and TRBJ2-5; TRBD2 aligns across 14 bases. The read stops 1 residue short of the end of the CDR3; the missing end is completed from the germline J gene. Germline values: CDR1 KGHPV, CDR2 FQNQEV (reference sequence). The CDR3 has 16 residues. The junction had 3 bases not matched to a gene; V was cut back by 6 bases and J by 1 base.

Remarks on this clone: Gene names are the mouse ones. Incomplete CDR3 DNA: TGTGCCAGCAGCCAAGGGACAGGGTCCAACGAAAGATTATTT. It codes for CASSQGTGSNERLF. The whole CDR3 protein reads CASSQGTGSNERLFF. This chain connects TRBV2 to TRBJ1-4; TRBD1 aligns across 8 bases. Coverage ceases 1 residue before the CDR3 finishes, and the germline J gene fills in the end. The CDR3 contains 15 residues. CDR1 is LGHNA and CDR2 is YSYQKL in the germline V gene. J gave up 2 bases and V 1 base, and 0 bases lay outside the gene matches.

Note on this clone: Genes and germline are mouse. The CDR3 reads CASSLGGATGQLYF. CDR3 DNA (partial): TGTGCCAGCAGCTTAGGGGGGGCCACCGGGCAGCTCTAC. The gene calls are TRBV3 and TRBJ2-2; possible D gene TRBD2, 7 bases. From the germline J gene comes the end of the CDR3, since the read stops 1 residue before it. CDR1 SNHLY and CDR2 FYNGKV come from the germline V gene (reference sequence). V lost 1 base to trimming and J lost 4 bases, with 7 bases between them. The CDR3 totals 14 residues.

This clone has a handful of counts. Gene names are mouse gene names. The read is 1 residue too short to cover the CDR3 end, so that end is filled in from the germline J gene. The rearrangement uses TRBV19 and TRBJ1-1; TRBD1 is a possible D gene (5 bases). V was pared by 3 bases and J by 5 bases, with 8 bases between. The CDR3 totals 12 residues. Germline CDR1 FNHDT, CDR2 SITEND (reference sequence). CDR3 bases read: TGTGCCAGCAGTAACGACAGAACAGAAGTCTTC. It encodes CASSNDRTEVF. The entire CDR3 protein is CASSNDRTEVFF.

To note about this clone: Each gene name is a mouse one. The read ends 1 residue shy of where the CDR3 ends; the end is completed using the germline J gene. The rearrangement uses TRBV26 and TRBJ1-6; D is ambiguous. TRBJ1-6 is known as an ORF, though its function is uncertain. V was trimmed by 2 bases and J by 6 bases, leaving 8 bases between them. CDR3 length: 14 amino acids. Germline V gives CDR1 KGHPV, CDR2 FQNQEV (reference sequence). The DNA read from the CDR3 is TGTGCCAGCAGTCTGGGGTCGGGTAATTCGCCCCTCTAC. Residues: CASSLGSGNSPLY. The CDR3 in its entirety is CASSLGSGNSPLYF.

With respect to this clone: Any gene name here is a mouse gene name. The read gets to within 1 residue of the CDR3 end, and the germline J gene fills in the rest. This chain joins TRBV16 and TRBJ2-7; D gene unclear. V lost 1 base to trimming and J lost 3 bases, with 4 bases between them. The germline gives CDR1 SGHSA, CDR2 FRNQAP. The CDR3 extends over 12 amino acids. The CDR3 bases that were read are TGTGCAAGCAGCTTAGGGGACTATGAACAGTAC. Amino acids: CASSLGDYEQY. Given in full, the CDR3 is CASSLGDYEQYF. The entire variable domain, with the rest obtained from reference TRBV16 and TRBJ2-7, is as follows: NAGVIQTPRHKVTGKGQEATLWCEPISGHSAVFWYRQTIVQGLEFLTYFRNQAPIDDSGMPKERFSAQMPNQSHSTLKIQSTQPQDSAVYLCASSLGDYEQYFGPGTRLTVL.